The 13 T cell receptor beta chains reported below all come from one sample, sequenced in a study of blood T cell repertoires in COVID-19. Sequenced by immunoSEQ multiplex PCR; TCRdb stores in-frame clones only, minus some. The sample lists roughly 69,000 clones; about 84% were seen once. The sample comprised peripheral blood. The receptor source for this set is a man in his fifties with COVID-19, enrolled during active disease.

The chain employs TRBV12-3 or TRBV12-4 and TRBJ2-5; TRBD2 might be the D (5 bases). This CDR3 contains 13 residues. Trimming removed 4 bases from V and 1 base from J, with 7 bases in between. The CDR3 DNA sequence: TGTGCCAGCAGTTATAGCGCCCAAGAGACCCAGTACTTC. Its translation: CASSYSAQETQYF.

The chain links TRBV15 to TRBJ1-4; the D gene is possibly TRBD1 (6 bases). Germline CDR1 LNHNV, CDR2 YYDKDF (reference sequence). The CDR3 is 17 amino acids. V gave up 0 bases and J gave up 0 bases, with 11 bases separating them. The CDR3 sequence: CATSRELGASTNEKLFF. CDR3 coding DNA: TGTGCCACCAGCAGAGAATTGGGGGCCTCAACTAATGAAAAACTGTTTTTT.

CDR3 residues: CASSESGTVYGYTF. In nucleotides, the CDR3 is TGTGCCAGCAGTGAATCCGGGACAGTCTATGGCTACACCTTC. The rearrangement joins TRBV2 to TRBJ1-2, with 7 bases that match TRBD1. The CDR3 is made up of 14 amino acids. Germline CDR1 is SNHLY and CDR2 is FYNNEI. The trim removed 2 bases at V and 4 bases at J, leaving 4 bases unmatched.

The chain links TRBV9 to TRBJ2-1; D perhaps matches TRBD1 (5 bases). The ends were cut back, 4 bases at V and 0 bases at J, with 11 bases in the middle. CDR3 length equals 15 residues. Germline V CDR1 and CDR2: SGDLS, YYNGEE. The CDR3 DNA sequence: TGTGCCAGCAGCCTCCAGGGTAACTCCTACAATGAGCAGTTCTTC. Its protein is CASSLQGNSYNEQFF.

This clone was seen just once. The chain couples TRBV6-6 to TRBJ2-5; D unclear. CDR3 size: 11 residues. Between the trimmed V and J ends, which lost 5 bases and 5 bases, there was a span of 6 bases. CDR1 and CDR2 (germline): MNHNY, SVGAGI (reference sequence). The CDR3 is CASSPSETQYF. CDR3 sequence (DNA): TGTGCCAGCAGTCCCTCGGAGACCCAGTACTTC.

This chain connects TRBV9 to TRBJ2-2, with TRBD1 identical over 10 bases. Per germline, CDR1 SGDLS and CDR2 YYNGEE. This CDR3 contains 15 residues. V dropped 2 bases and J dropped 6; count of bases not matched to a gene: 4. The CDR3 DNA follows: TGTGCCAGCAGCGTGACAGGGGGCTACGCCGGGGAGCTGTTTTTT. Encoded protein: CASSVTGGYAGELFF.

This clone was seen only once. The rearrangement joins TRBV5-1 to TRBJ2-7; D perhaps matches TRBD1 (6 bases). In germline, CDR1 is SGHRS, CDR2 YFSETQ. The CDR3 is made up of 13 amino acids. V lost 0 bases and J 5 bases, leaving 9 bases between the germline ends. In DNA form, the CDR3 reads TGCGCCAGCAGCTTGGGGCAGGGGAACGAGCAGTACTTC. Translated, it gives CASSLGQGNEQYF. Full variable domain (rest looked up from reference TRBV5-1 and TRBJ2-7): KAGVTQTPRYLIKTRGQQVTLSCSPISGHRSVSWYQQTPGQGLQFLFEYFSETQRNKGNFPGRFSGRQFSNSRSEMNVSTLELGDSALYLCASSLGQGNEQYFGPGTRLTVT.

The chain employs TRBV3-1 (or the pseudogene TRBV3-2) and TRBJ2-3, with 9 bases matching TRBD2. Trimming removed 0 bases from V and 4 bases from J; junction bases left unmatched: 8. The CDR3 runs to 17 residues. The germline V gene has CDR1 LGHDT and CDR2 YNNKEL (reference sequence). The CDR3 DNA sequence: TGTGCCAGCAGCCAAGATCTAGCGGGGCTTCTCGCAGATACGCAGTATTTT. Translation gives CASSQDLAGLLADTQYF.

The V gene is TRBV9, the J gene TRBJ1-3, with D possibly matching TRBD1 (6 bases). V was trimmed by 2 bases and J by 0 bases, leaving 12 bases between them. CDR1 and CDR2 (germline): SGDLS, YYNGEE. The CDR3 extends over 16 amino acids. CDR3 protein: CASSVRLTGSGNTIYF. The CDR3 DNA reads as TGTGCCAGCAGCGTTCGATTGACAGGCTCTGGAAACACCATATATTTT.

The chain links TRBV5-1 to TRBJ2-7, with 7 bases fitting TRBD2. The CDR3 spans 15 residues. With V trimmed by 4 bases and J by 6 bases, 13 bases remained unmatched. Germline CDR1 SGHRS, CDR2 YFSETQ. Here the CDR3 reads CASSPGRGEDGEQYF. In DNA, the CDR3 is TGCGCCAGCAGCCCAGGTCGGGGGGAGGATGGCGAGCAGTACTTC.

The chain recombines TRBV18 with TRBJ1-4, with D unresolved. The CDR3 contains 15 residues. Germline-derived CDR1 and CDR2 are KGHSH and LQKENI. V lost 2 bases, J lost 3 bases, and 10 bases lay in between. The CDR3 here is CASSPVAAANEKLFF. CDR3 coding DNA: TGTGCCAGCTCACCAGTGGCTGCAGCTAATGAAAAACTGTTTTTT.

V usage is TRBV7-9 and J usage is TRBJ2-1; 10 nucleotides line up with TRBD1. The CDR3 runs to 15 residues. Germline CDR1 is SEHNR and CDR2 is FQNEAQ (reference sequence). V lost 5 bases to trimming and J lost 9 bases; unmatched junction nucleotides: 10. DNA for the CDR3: TGTGCCAGCAGCCTCCTGGGACAGGGGTGGAGTGAGCAGTTCTTC. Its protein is CASSLLGQGWSEQFF. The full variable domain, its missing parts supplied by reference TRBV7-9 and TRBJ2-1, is DTGVSQNPRHKITKRGQNVTFRCDPISEHNRLYWYRQTLGQGPEFLTYFQNEAQLEKSRLLSDRFSAERPKGSFSTLEIQRTEQGDSAMYLCASSLLGQGWSEQFFGPGTRLTVL.

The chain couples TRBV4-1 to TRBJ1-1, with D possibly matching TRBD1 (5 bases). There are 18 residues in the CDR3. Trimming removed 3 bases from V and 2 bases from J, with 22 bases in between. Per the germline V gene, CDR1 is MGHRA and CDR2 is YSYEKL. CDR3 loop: CASSQGILGRRTNTEAFF. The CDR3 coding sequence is TGCGCCAGCAGCCAGGGTATATTAGGACGCCGGACAAACACTGAAGCTTTCTTT.